This T cell receptor (beta chain) was captured by sequencing in a study of blood T cell repertoires in COVID-19. Study information: From T cells, B-cell-depleted T cells, or PBMCs came the material, which was cDNA or gDNA.

Produced via immunoSEQ multiplex PCR; TCRdb's table is partial and in-frame only. The sample lists 350,000 to 550,000 clones; around nine tenths were seen once. The receptor was isolated from a woman younger than 45 with acute or convalescent COVID-19. Sequenced material: peripheral blood.

Written as DNA, the CDR3 is TGTGCCAGCAGAACCGGGACAGGGAGCACCTACGAGCAGTACTTC. It yields the protein CASRTGTGSTYEQYF. This chain uses TRBV6-5 with TRBJ2-7; 9 bases agree with TRBD1. Germline V lookup: CDR1 MNHEY, CDR2 SVGAGI. Trimming at V came to 6 bases and at J to 2 bases, leaving 8 bases not matched to a gene. This CDR3 region has 15 residues.